This T cell receptor (beta chain) was found in a study of CD8+ T cells in alopecia areata. Per the germline V gene, CDR1 is SEHNR and CDR2 is FQNEAQ (reference sequence). Trimming cost V 2 bases and J 8 bases, with 9 bases left between them. This CDR3 is 12 amino acids long. Treatment: oral pan-JAK inhibitor, 5-10 mg twice daily. The sorting of PBMCs gave CD4+ and CD8+ T cells. Sequencing templates came from extracted RNA that was reverse transcribed into cDNA. Clones were read by immunoSEQ multiplex PCR, and TCRdb kept only the in-frame ones, dropping some. In the table there are 180,000 or so clones, approximately 51% of which are singletons.

This sample comprised CD8+ T cells sorted from blood, obtained at approximately week 51, from a patient treated with tofacitinib. The chain joins TRBV7-9 to TRBJ1-2, with D hard to call. The TCR comes from a human donor with alopecia areata. Written as DNA, the CDR3 is TGTGCCAGCAGCTTACAAGGAAGGGGCTACACCTTC. Translated, it gives CASSLQGRGYTF.